One sample yielded the 22 T cell receptor beta chains listed below, sequenced in a study of T cell responses to AZD1222 COVID-19 vaccine. The method was immunoSEQ multiplex PCR; TCRdb's version includes in-frame clones alone and lacks a portion of them. The table lists 150,000 to 200,000 clones, around 92% of them singletons. Sequencing used peripheral blood, obtained on day 0 of AZD1222 vaccination. The receptors originated from an adult in good health.

The chain uses TRBV28 and TRBJ1-6; a weak D match, TRBD1 (6 bases). V was shortened by 5 bases and J by 4 bases, with 12 bases between the two germline ends. Germline values: CDR1 MDHEN, CDR2 SYDVKM. This CDR3 spans 15 amino acids. The CDR3 protein is CASSSGQLYNSPLHF. The CDR3 nucleotides are TGTGCCAGCAGTAGCGGACAGCTATATAATTCACCCCTCCACTTT.

Worth noting for this clone: The junction departs from the called germline gene at one end, perhaps through a read error. V is TRBV2 and J is TRBJ1-1; D remains unclear. CDR1 is SNHLY and CDR2 is FYNNEI in the germline V gene. The CDR3 runs 11 residues. The CDR3 loop is CASREAGEALF. The CDR3 DNA sequence: TGTGCCAGCAGAGAAGCGGGCGAAGCTCTGTTT.

J is TRBJ1-1 and V is TRBV7-9; TRBD1 aligns across 9 bases. The V and J ends lost 3 bases and 0 bases, in that order; junction bases with no gene match: 5. This CDR3 region has 16 residues. CDR1 and CDR2 (germline): SEHNR, FQNEAQ (reference sequence). The CDR3 nucleotides read TGTGCCAGCAGCTTTCCGGGACAGGGTGTGAACACTGAAGCTTTCTTT. Translating gives CASSFPGQGVNTEAFF.

The chain joins TRBV6-1 to TRBJ1-1; D perhaps matches TRBD1 (6 bases). Trimming pared 2 bases from V and 0 bases from J, leaving 10 bases between. The CDR3 is made up of 15 amino acids. Germline CDR1 and CDR2: MNHNS and SASEGT. The CDR3: CASSESGAMNTEAFF. The CDR3, as DNA: TGTGCCAGCAGTGAATCGGGGGCCATGAACACTGAAGCTTTCTTT.

This rearrangement joins TRBV7-2 to TRBJ1-4; 8 nucleotides line up with TRBD1. Germline V lookup: CDR1 SGHTA, CDR2 FQGNSA. This CDR3 comprises 15 residues. After removal of 1 base from V and 4 bases from J, the junction contained 2 bases not matched to a gene. DNA for the CDR3: TGTGCCAGCAGCTTAGTGACAGGGGTTAATGAAAAACTGTTTTTT. It is translated as CASSLVTGVNEKLFF.

The chain carries TRBV10-1 and TRBJ2-1; 7 bases are a match to TRBD1. This CDR3 is built from 15 residues. CDR1 and CDR2 (germline): WNHNN, SYGVQD (reference sequence). Trimming cost V 2 bases and J 3 bases; bases outside gene matches: 4. The CDR3 nucleotides are TGCGCCAGCAGTGAGGCACAGGGGAACTACAATGAGCAGTTCTTC. Amino acid sequence: CASSEAQGNYNEQFF.

The rearrangement links TRBV27 to TRBJ2-6; TRBD1 is a possible D gene (6 bases). Germline lookup yields CDR1 MNHEY and CDR2 SMNVEV (reference sequence). CDR3 size: 18 residues. Trimming stripped 8 bases from V and 3 bases from J, with 23 bases between. The CDR3: CASGDNRVTDYGANVLTF. CDR3 DNA sequence: TGTGCCAGCGGCGACAACAGGGTTACGGATTATGGGGCCAACGTCCTGACTTTC.

The V gene is TRBV6-1, the J gene TRBJ1-2; TRBD1 matches at 9 bases. Germline V gene lookup returns CDR1 MNHNS and CDR2 SASEGT. V was clipped by 1 base and J by 7 bases; unmatched bases: 4. The CDR3 spans 14 residues. CDR3: CASSEVRTGVGYTF. As DNA, the CDR3 is TGTGCCAGCAGTGAAGTAAGGACAGGGGTTGGCTACACCTTC.

A note on this clone: The junction departs from the called germline gene at one end, perhaps through a read error. This chain uses TRBV2 with TRBJ1-2; D perhaps matches TRBD1 (5 bases). CDR3 length equals 11 residues. CDR1 is SNHLY and CDR2 is FYNNEI in the germline V gene. The DNA for the CDR3 is TGTGCCAGCAGTCGACTTAAAGGGGTAGCCTTC. This codes for CASSRLKGVAF.

The chain employs TRBV30 and TRBJ1-6; D uncertain. The V end was cut by 0 bases, the J end by 5 bases, with 5 bases between. Germline V gene data show CDR1 as GTSNPN and CDR2 as SVGIG (reference sequence). This CDR3 contains 13 residues. The CDR3: CAWSVRDNSPLHF. The DNA of the CDR3 is TGTGCCTGGAGTGTAAGGGATAATTCACCCCTCCACTTT.

The V gene is TRBV25-1, the J gene TRBJ1-2; possibly TRBD1 for D (5 bases). The length of the CDR3 is 14 residues. From germline, CDR1 is MGHDK and CDR2 SYGVNS. V lost 7 bases to trimming and J lost 3 bases, with 15 bases between them. The CDR3 reads CASTMGPSDYGYTF. CDR3 nucleotide sequence: TGTGCCAGCACCATGGGACCCTCGGACTATGGCTACACCTTC.

The rearrangement joins TRBV5-1 to TRBJ1-2; 9 bases line up with TRBD1. The ends lost 6 bases at V and 7 bases at J; junction bases unmatched: 10. Germline values: CDR1 SGHRS, CDR2 YFSETQ. The CDR3 has 14 residues. As DNA, the CDR3 is TGCGCCAGCACCGAACAGGGGGCCTCGTTTGGCTACACCTTC. It specifies CASTEQGASFGYTF. The variable domain in full, with the rest retrieved from reference TRBV5-1 and TRBJ1-2, is KAGVTQTPRYLIKTRGQQVTLSCSPISGHRSVSWYQQTPGQGLQFLFEYFSETQRNKGNFPGRFSGRQFSNSRSEMNVSTLELGDSALYLCASTEQGASFGYTFGSGTRLTVV.

The V gene is TRBV2, the J gene TRBJ1-3, with TRBD1 matching over 9 bases. The V and J ends lost 6 bases and 1 base, in that order; junction bases with no gene match: 7. Germline V gives CDR1 SNHLY, CDR2 FYNNEI. The CDR3 covers 16 residues. The CDR3 reads CASRGDRVVSGNTIYF. Written as DNA, the CDR3 is TGTGCCAGCAGGGGGGACAGGGTCGTGTCTGGAAACACCATATATTTT. Full variable domain (outside the CDR3, taken from reference TRBV2 and TRBJ1-3): EPEVTQTPSHQVTQMGQEVILRCVPISNHLYFYWYRQILGQKVEFLVSFYNNEISEKSEIFDDQFSVERPDGSNFTLKIRSTKLEDSAMYFCASRGDRVVSGNTIYFGEGSWLTVV.

In its sample, this clone was seen once. V is TRBV15 and J is TRBJ1-5; the D is unclear. Germline CDR1 LNHNV, CDR2 YYDKDF (reference sequence). The V end lost 8 bases, the J end lost 0 bases, and 8 bases lay between the germline ends. This CDR3 contains 13 residues. The CDR3 bases are TGTGCCACCCAGCGTTATAGCAATCAGCCCCAGCATTTT. It codes for CATQRYSNQPQHF.

The chain links TRBV10-3 to TRBJ1-2; D is unresolved. The CDR3 length is 17 residues. The ends were cut back, 3 bases at V and 2 bases at J, with 19 bases in the middle. Germline assignment: CDR1 ENHRY and CDR2 SYGVKD. CDR3 nucleotide sequence: TGTGCCATCAGTGAAAGGTCGAGTAAGTCTGAAAACTATGGCTACACCTTC. It is translated as CAISERSSKSENYGYTF.

V and J are TRBV6-6 and TRBJ1-3; perhaps TRBD1 as D (5 bases). Germline CDR1 MNHNY, CDR2 SVGAGI (reference sequence). CDR3 length: 16 amino acids. V lost 7 bases, J lost 3 bases, and 19 bases lay in between. The CDR3 nucleotides read TGTGCCAGCACCCCGTTCCCGGGGGATTATGGAAACACCATATATTTT. Translated: CASTPFPGDYGNTIYF.

This chain uses TRBV6-5 with TRBJ1-5, with D uncertain. Germline CDR1 and CDR2: MNHEY and SVGAGI. The CDR3 contains 13 residues. V lost 7 bases, J lost 0 bases, and 7 bases lay in between. CDR3 region: CASTLDSNQPQHF. The CDR3 nucleotides read TGTGCCAGCACTTTGGATAGCAATCAGCCCCAGCATTTT.

This chain joins TRBV4-2 and TRBJ2-5; unclear D gene. Trimming removed 1 base at V and 2 bases at J, with 11 bases between. CDR3 size: 15 residues. Germline CDR1 and CDR2: LGHNA and YNFKEQ. The CDR3 DNA follows: TGTGCCAGCAGCCAAGGTCGGACGGAGCAAGAGACCCAGTACTTC. Translation gives CASSQGRTEQETQYF.

The rearrangement uses TRBV7-2 and TRBJ2-7, with D perhaps matching TRBD1 or TRBD2 (6 bases each). The ends were cut back, 5 bases at V and 3 bases at J, with 26 bases in the middle. CDR3 size: 18 residues. From germline, CDR1 is SGHTA and CDR2 FQGNSA. In DNA, the CDR3 is TGTGCCAGCAGCCGTAACCCGACCGGGGGCGGTAAGAACTACGAGCAGTACTTC. As protein: CASSRNPTGGGKNYEQYF.

This chain uses TRBV30 with TRBJ2-2, with TRBD1 matching over 7 bases. The V segment lost 4 bases and the J segment 3 bases; nucleotides outside the gene matches: 5. This CDR3 spans 14 amino acids. Per the germline V gene, CDR1 is GTSNPN and CDR2 is SVGIG (reference sequence). CDR3 nucleotides: TGTGCCTGGAATAGGGGGCCGTACACCGGGGAGCTGTTTTTT. Its protein is CAWNRGPYTGELFF.

This chain joins TRBV19 and TRBJ1-1, with a weak D call TRBD1 (6 bases). This CDR3 is built from 16 residues. Looked up from germline, CDR1 is LNHDA and CDR2 is SQIVND (reference sequence). V shed 7 bases and J shed 2 bases, with 20 bases lying between them. The CDR3 region has the DNA TGTGCCAGTACCCCCCCGAGGGGGGTAGGCAACACTGAAGCTTTCTTT. Its translation: CASTPPRGVGNTEAFF.

This rearrangement joins TRBV7-9 to TRBJ1-2; D gene uncertain. This CDR3 spans 15 amino acids. Trimming pared 0 bases from V and 4 bases from J, leaving 12 bases between. Germline V gene data show CDR1 as SEHNR and CDR2 as FQNEAQ (reference sequence). CDR3 sequence: CASSLASVTTYGYTF. The CDR3 DNA is TGTGCCAGCAGCTTAGCGTCCGTGACGACCTATGGCTACACCTTC.